These 20 T cell receptor beta chains came from one sample sequenced in a study of T cells in tumors after PD-1 blockade. Method: immunoSEQ multiplex PCR; TCRdb's copy keeps in-frame clones and lacks some. Counted here are 60,000 or so clones, over 75% occurring once; the ten biggest clones make up around 15%. The input for sequencing was PBMCs, taken before anti-PD-1 treatment. These receptors all stem from a human donor with basal cell carcinoma.

On this clone itself: The germline gene is not matched at one end of the junction; a read error may be the cause. V and J are TRBV15 and TRBJ1-2; possible D gene TRBD1, 5 bases. This CDR3 comprises 13 residues. Germline V gene data show CDR1 as LNHNV and CDR2 as YYDKDF (reference sequence). The CDR3 region is CATSRDLARGNAF. CDR3 bases: TGTGCCACCAGCAGAGATTTAGCGAGGGGCAACGCCTTC. The full variable domain, completed using reference TRBV15 and TRBJ1-2, is DAMVIQNPRYQVTQFGKPVTLSCSQTLNHNVMYWYQQKSSQAPKLLFHYYDKDFNNEADTPDNFQSRRPNTSFCFLDIRSPGLGDTAMYLCATSRDLARGNAFGSGTRLTVV.

The chain is built from TRBV13 and TRBJ2-5, with TRBD2 matching 8 bases. The CDR3 is 13 residues long. Germline lookup yields CDR1 PRHDT and CDR2 FYEKMQ (reference sequence). The trim removed 3 bases at V and 5 bases at J, leaving 2 bases unmatched. The CDR3 nucleotides are TGTGCCAGCAGCTTGAGCGGGGGTGAGACCCAGTACTTC. It encodes CASSLSGGETQYF.

Worth noting for this clone: This specimen includes other DNA sequences encoding the same CDR3. This chain connects TRBV5-1 to TRBJ1-2, with D perhaps TRBD1 (5 bases). Trimming took 0 bases from V and 8 from J, leaving 14 bases between them. The CDR3 runs 14 residues. The germline V gene encodes CDR1 SGHRS and CDR2 YFSETQ. The CDR3 loop reads CASSLAMGEDGYTF. The CDR3 DNA is TGCGCCAGCAGCTTGGCAATGGGGGAAGACGGCTACACCTTC.

The chain carries TRBV19 and TRBJ2-3; 7 bases match TRBD1. CDR3 length: 13 residues. The ends lost 5 bases at V and 8 bases at J; junction bases unmatched: 7. The germline V gene encodes CDR1 LNHDA and CDR2 SQIVND (reference sequence). For the CDR3, the DNA is TGTGCCAGTAGTGTCCAGACAGGGAGTACGCAGTATTTT. Translating gives CASSVQTGSTQYF.

This chain links TRBV30 with TRBJ1-1; TRBD1 is a possible D gene (6 bases). The germline CDR1 and CDR2 sequences are GTSNPN and SVGIG (reference sequence). CDR3 length equals 14 residues. V was clipped by 1 base and J by 5 bases, with 14 bases between them. In nucleotides, the CDR3 is TGTGCCTGGAGTGCCCCACAGGGTCGGACTGAAGCTTTCTTT. Amino acid sequence: CAWSAPQGRTEAFF.

This clone was seen just once. This chain uses TRBV6-2 or TRBV6-3 with TRBJ2-7, with D uncertain. CDR1 is MNHEY, CDR2 SVGEGT, per germline. CDR3 length equals 16 residues. Trimming shortened V by 0 bases and J by 5 bases, and 17 bases separated the two germline ends. This CDR3 reads CASSYSPGEVFDEQYF. The CDR3 DNA is TGTGCCAGCAGTTACTCCCCAGGCGAAGTTTTCGACGAGCAGTACTTC.

This clone was detected only once. The genes are TRBV5-1 and TRBJ2-3; the D call may be TRBD1 or TRBD2 (5 bases each). The CDR3 consists of 16 residues. The V gene lost 3 bases and the J gene lost 5 bases, with 19 bases spanning the gap. The germline V gene encodes CDR1 SGHRS and CDR2 YFSETQ. CDR3 in amino acids: CASSSRDPRRGDTQYF. DNA of the CDR3: TGCGCCAGCAGCTCCCGGGACCCACGTCGCGGAGATACGCAGTATTTT.

This sequence joins TRBV7-9 and TRBJ2-3; 8 bases map to TRBD1. Trimming took 6 bases from V and 1 from J; bases not matched to a gene: 3. From germline, CDR1 is SEHNR and CDR2 FQNEAQ (reference sequence). CDR3 length: 14 residues. The CDR3 coding sequence is TGTGCCAGCAGAACAGGGGGACGCACAGATACGCAGTATTTT. Amino acid sequence: CASRTGGRTDTQYF.

This clone was seen a few times. The V gene is TRBV5-6, the J gene TRBJ2-5; D unclear. Germline V gene data show CDR1 as SGHDT and CDR2 as YYEEEE. V lost 0 bases and J 5 bases, leaving 8 bases between the germline ends. The CDR3 consists of 13 residues. The chain's CDR3 is CASSLDVWETQYF. The DNA for the CDR3 is TGTGCCAGCAGCTTGGACGTCTGGGAGACCCAGTACTTC.

The rearrangement uses TRBV7-9 and TRBJ2-3, with a possible D match to TRBD1 (6 bases). CDR1 SEHNR and CDR2 FQNEAQ come from the germline V gene (reference sequence). The V end lost 6 bases, the J end lost 5 bases, and 9 bases lay between the germline ends. The CDR3 sequence is 12 residues long. CDR3 sequence (DNA): TGTGCCAGCAGGGACAGAGGAGATACGCAGTATTTT. It is translated as CASRDRGDTQYF.

This clone was counted only a few times. The chain is built from TRBV14 and TRBJ1-2; D might be TRBD1 (5 bases). CDR1 is SGHDN and CDR2 is FVKESK in the germline V gene. CDR3 length: 15 amino acids. V was shortened by 0 bases and J by 8 bases, with 16 bases between the two germline ends. The CDR3 nucleotides read TGTGCCAGCAGCCAAGAAGTTGGGTGGAGGGGCGGCTACACCTTC. It translates to CASSQEVGWRGGYTF.

The chain has TRBV5-5 and TRBJ1-1; tentatively, D is TRBD1 (6 bases). CDR1 and CDR2 from the germline V gene are SGHKS and YYEKEE (reference sequence). This CDR3 has 17 amino acids. Trimming pared 2 bases from V and 1 base from J, leaving 18 bases between. The CDR3 nucleotides read TGTGCCAGCAGCTTAGAGGGGGGAATTACACAGAACACTGAAGCTTTCTTT. Protein sequence: CASSLEGGITQNTEAFF.

The J gene is TRBJ1-5, the V gene TRBV5-5; D possibly corresponds to TRBD1 (5 bases). V lost 0 bases and J 0 bases, leaving 22 bases between the germline ends. The CDR3 length is 20 residues. Germline CDR1 SGHKS, CDR2 YYEKEE (reference sequence). CDR3 region: CASSLAVETGGGPSNQPQHF. CDR3 sequence (DNA): TGTGCCAGCAGCTTGGCGGTAGAAACAGGCGGCGGCCCTAGCAATCAGCCCCAGCATTTT.

The chain employs TRBV5-6 and TRBJ2-1; 8 bases agree with TRBD2. Germline lookup yields CDR1 SGHDT and CDR2 YYEEEE. This CDR3 is 16 amino acids long. Unmatched junction bases numbered 13, after V lost 4 bases and J lost 7 bases. CDR3 sequence reads: CASSLSVQRGTNEQFF. The CDR3 nucleotides read TGTGCCAGCAGCCTAAGTGTTCAGCGGGGGACTAATGAGCAGTTCTTC.

The chain recombines TRBV2 with TRBJ1-2; D remains unclear. The CDR3 has 14 residues. V gave up 3 bases and J gave up 8 bases, with 16 bases separating them. The germline gives CDR1 SNHLY, CDR2 FYNNEI. The CDR3: CASSELADPRGYTF. The CDR3 coding sequence is TGTGCCAGCAGTGAGTTGGCAGACCCTAGGGGCTACACCTTC.

The rearrangement uses TRBV12-3 or TRBV12-4 and TRBJ1-1; tentatively, D is TRBD1 (5 bases). Trimming took 6 bases from V and 4 from J, leaving 12 bases between them. This CDR3 has 13 residues. The CDR3 DNA follows: TGTGCCAGCAGCATCCGACAGAGCACTGAAGCTTTCTTT. Protein: CASSIRQSTEAFF.

The chain combines TRBV19 with TRBJ1-1; D gene ambiguous. CDR1 is LNHDA, CDR2 SQIVND, per germline (reference sequence). V lost 5 bases to trimming and J lost 5 bases, with 15 bases between them. This CDR3 contains 14 residues. The CDR3 bases are TGTGCCAGTAGTCTCAGGAGATCCGGGACTGAAGCTTTCTTT. Its protein product is CASSLRRSGTEAFF.

V is TRBV10-3 and J is TRBJ1-3; TRBD1 is a possible D gene (6 bases). The germline gives CDR1 ENHRY, CDR2 SYGVKD. CDR3 size: 15 residues. Trimming shortened V by 10 bases and J by 3 bases, and 19 bases separated the two germline ends. The CDR3 sequence: CATGQRQVLGNTIYF. The CDR3 DNA follows: TGTGCCACCGGACAAAGACAGGTTCTTGGAAACACCATATATTTT.

The chain employs TRBV5-1 and TRBJ1-6, with 7 bases identical to TRBD1. Germline V gives CDR1 SGHRS, CDR2 YFSETQ. This CDR3 comprises 16 residues. V lost 1 base, J lost 6 bases, and 7 bases stayed unmatched. The CDR3 here is CASSLQSGTANSPLHF. Written as DNA, the CDR3 is TGCGCCAGCAGCTTGCAATCCGGGACAGCTAATTCACCCCTCCACTTT.

This clone was seen a few times. The gene calls are TRBV4-1 and TRBJ1-1; the match to TRBD1 covers 7 bases. The CDR3 runs 13 residues. Germline V gene sequence: CDR1 MGHRA, CDR2 YSYEKL. Losses at the gene ends were 3 bases for V and 3 bases for J; bases not matched to a gene: 1. The CDR3 is CASSQRGHTEAFF. CDR3 coding DNA: TGCGCCAGCAGCCAGAGGGGGCACACTGAAGCTTTCTTT.